Shown below are 25 T cell receptor beta chains from a single sample sequenced in a study of OX40 agonist ivuxolimab in advanced cancers. Sequencing used immunoSEQ multiplex PCR; TCRdb keeps in-frame clones, though not all of them. The sample includes approximately 89,000 clones, around 85% seen only once; the top ten take around 0.52%. Sample: CD4+ or CD8+ T cells sorted from blood, taken in a trial of the OX40 agonist ivuxolimab. All receptors derive from an adult with an advanced solid tumor such as melanoma, head and neck, liver or kidney cancer.

This CDR3 reads CASRSRGTPAGGSTDTQYF. The CDR3 nucleotides are TGTGCAAGTCGCTCTCGGGGCACACCGGCGGGGGGAAGCACAGATACGCAGTATTTT. J is TRBJ2-3 and V is TRBV12-2; TRBD2 is the table's D call, not checked against the DNA. TRBV12-2 is shown as a pseudogene. This CDR3 is built from 19 residues.

The chain links TRBV6-5 to TRBJ2-1; 9 nucleotides align to TRBD1. The V segment lost 2 bases and the J segment 9 bases; nucleotides outside the gene matches: 8. The length of the CDR3 is 15 residues. Germline-derived CDR1 and CDR2 are MNHEY and SVGAGI. For the CDR3, the DNA is TGTGCCAGCAGTTACAACCGGGACAGGGTTCGTGAGCAGTTCTTC. It is translated as CASSYNRDRVREQFF.

The CDR3 reads CASSRSGTGGETQYF. CDR3 nucleotide sequence: TGTGCCAGCAGCCGCTCCGGGACAGGGGGCGAGACCCAGTACTTC. V is TRBV7-3 and J is TRBJ2-5; 12 bases map to TRBD1. V shed 5 bases and J 5 bases; nucleotides not matched to a gene: 6. Germline CDR1 SGHTA, CDR2 FQGTGA. The CDR3 is 15 residues long. Using reference TRBV7-3 and TRBJ2-5 for the parts outside the CDR3, the full variable domain is GAGVSQTPSNKVTEKGKYVELRCDPISGHTALYWYRQSLGQGPEFLIYFQGTGAADDSGLPNDRFFAVRPEGSVSTLKIQRTERGDSAVYLCASSRSGTGGETQYFGPGTRLLVL.

The chain is built from TRBV7-2 and TRBJ2-1; 10 bases line up with TRBD2. Germline CDR1 SGHTA, CDR2 FQGNSA. The J segment lost 6 bases and the V segment lost 8 bases, leaving 13 bases of the junction unmatched. The CDR3 sequence is 16 residues long. The CDR3 sequence is CASRPASGGFGNEQFF. In nucleotides, the CDR3 is TGTGCCAGCCGCCCGGCTAGCGGGGGTTTCGGCAATGAGCAGTTCTTC.

The chain couples TRBV10-3 to TRBJ2-5, with TRBD1 identical over 10 bases. The J call may be mistaken, given a closer DNA end match to TRBJ2-7. There are 13 residues in the CDR3. Germline loops: CDR1 ENHRY, CDR2 SYGVKD. For the CDR3, the DNA is TGTGCCATCAGGGGGACAGGGGCTTACGAGCAGTACTTC. Its protein product is CAIRGTGAYEQYF.

The chain combines TRBV11-3 with TRBJ1-6; 7 bases are a match to TRBD1. The CDR3 is 13 amino acids. V lost 3 bases and J lost 7; bases outside the gene matches: 0. In germline, CDR1 is SGHNT, CDR2 YENEEA. The CDR3 nucleotides are TGTGCCAGCAGCTTGGGACAGAATTCACCCCTCCACTTT. Translating it yields CASSLGQNSPLHF.

The V gene is TRBV19, the J gene TRBJ2-1; tentative D call: TRBD1 (5 bases). CDR3 length: 15 amino acids. The germline gives CDR1 LNHDA, CDR2 SQIVND (reference sequence). The V and J ends lost 3 bases and 6 bases respectively, with 15 bases between them. In nucleotides, the CDR3 is TGTGCCAGTAGTATTACCAGTGGGGCCTTCAATGAGCAGTTCTTC. Residues: CASSITSGAFNEQFF.

This clone appeared once. The chain carries TRBV15 and TRBJ1-2; 7 bases are a match to TRBD1. V lost 1 base to trimming and J lost 4 bases; unmatched junction nucleotides: 3. The germline gives CDR1 LNHNV, CDR2 YYDKDF (reference sequence). The CDR3 has 14 residues. CDR3 nucleotides: TGTGCCACCAGCAGAGGGGACAGTCGCTATGGCTACACCTTC. This gives the protein CATSRGDSRYGYTF. Full variable domain (remainder filled in from reference TRBV15 and TRBJ1-2): DAMVIQNPRYQVTQFGKPVTLSCSQTLNHNVMYWYQQKSSQAPKLLFHYYDKDFNNEADTPDNFQSRRPNTSFCFLDIRSPGLGDTAMYLCATSRGDSRYGYTFGSGTRLTVV.

The genes are TRBV5-1 and TRBJ1-3; D unresolved. Germline CDR1 reads SGHRS; CDR2 reads YFSETQ. V gave up 5 bases and J gave up 0 bases, with 12 bases separating them. This CDR3 has 15 residues. The CDR3 loop reads CASSEGSISGNTIYF. CDR3 DNA sequence: TGCGCCAGCAGTGAGGGTTCCATCTCTGGAAACACCATATATTTT.

V and J are TRBV2 and TRBJ2-5; D not certain. V lost 2 bases, J lost 6 bases, and 13 bases lay in between. The length of the CDR3 is 14 residues. Germline V gives CDR1 SNHLY, CDR2 FYNNEI. In DNA, the CDR3 is TGTGCCAGCAGTGAACAGGCGGCACAACAGACCCAGTACTTC. It specifies CASSEQAAQQTQYF.

The rearrangement joins TRBV5-1 to TRBJ1-6, with D maybe TRBD1 (5 bases). V lost 0 bases to trimming and J lost 15 bases, with 13 bases between them. In germline, CDR1 is SGHRS, CDR2 YFSETQ. This CDR3 region has 13 residues. In nucleotides, the CDR3 is TGCGCCAGCAGCTTGGTATTTCCGGGGGTCCTCCACTTT. Translation gives CASSLVFPGVLHF.

V gene TRBV11-1 combines with J gene TRBJ2-7; D is unclear. This CDR3 spans 13 amino acids. V was cut by 4 bases and J by 0 bases, with 7 bases left in between. Germline values: CDR1 SGHAT, CDR2 FQDESV (reference sequence). CDR3: CASSSTDSYEQYF. CDR3 in DNA: TGTGCCAGCAGCTCCACAGACTCCTACGAGCAGTACTTC.

The chain's CDR3 is CASGRPRDLTVNTEAFF. The CDR3 nucleotides are TGTGCTAGTGGCCGGCCGCGGGACCTTACCGTGAACACTGAAGCTTTCTTT. The gene calls are TRBV12-5 and TRBJ1-1, with D maybe TRBD1 (5 bases). V was trimmed by 6 bases and J by 0 bases, leaving 20 bases between them. This CDR3 is 17 amino acids long. Germline V gives CDR1 LGHNT, CDR2 FRNRAP. The full variable domain, with the rest looked up from reference TRBV12-5 and TRBJ1-1, is DARVTQTPRHKVTEMGQEVTMRCQPILGHNTVFWYRQTMMQGLELLAYFRNRAPLDDSGMPKDRFSAEMPDATLATLKIQPSEPRDSAVYFCASGRPRDLTVNTEAFFGQGTRLTVV.

The rearrangement joins TRBV19 to TRBJ1-3; D not certain. Trimming removed 5 bases from V and 2 bases from J, with 7 bases in between. Germline CDR1 reads LNHDA; CDR2 reads SQIVND (reference sequence). CDR3 length: 13 amino acids. The DNA of the CDR3 is TGTGCCAGTAGTTCTGCGGCTGGAAACACCATATATTTT. Protein: CASSSAAGNTIYF.

CDR3 DNA: TGTGCCAGCAGCTTGGGACAGGGGGCTGGTGGTACGCAGTATTTT. This encodes CASSLGQGAGGTQYF. This chain links TRBV5-6 with TRBJ2-3, with 10 nucleotides matching TRBD1. Trimming cost V 0 bases and J 8 bases; bases outside gene matches: 6. CDR3 length: 15 amino acids. In germline, CDR1 is SGHDT, CDR2 YYEEEE.

The chain recombines TRBV28 with TRBJ2-7; D possibly matches TRBD1 or TRBD2 (5 bases each). The CDR3 totals 11 residues. CDR1 and CDR2 from the germline V gene are MDHEN and SYDVKM. Trimming left V 6 bases short and J 11 bases short, with 14 bases between. DNA of the CDR3: TGTGCCAGCAGGGGTGGGGGTAATGAGTACTTC. Protein sequence: CASRGGGNEYF.

The chain has TRBV5-1 and TRBJ2-5; 7 nucleotides align to TRBD1. The end of the DNA is better explained by TRBJ2-7, so the J call may be wrong. The germline CDR1 and CDR2 sequences are SGHRS and YFSETQ. This CDR3 is built from 14 residues. The CDR3 reads CASSLAGQTYEQYF. In DNA form, the CDR3 reads TGCGCCAGCAGCTTGGCGGGACAGACCTACGAGCAGTACTTC.

This clone is a singleton in its sample. The rearrangement joins TRBV7-2 to TRBJ2-5; 9 bases are shared with TRBD2. The CDR3 totals 16 residues. In germline, CDR1 is SGHTA, CDR2 FQGNSA. Trimming at V came to 1 base and at J to 5 bases, leaving 8 bases not matched to a gene. CDR3 DNA sequence: TGTGCCAGCAGCTTAGGAGGCGGGGGGGCCGCCGAGACCCAGTACTTC. As protein: CASSLGGGGAAETQYF.

This clone was counted only a few times. CDR3: CASSQDLQTVHSADTQYF. As DNA, the CDR3 is TGCGCCAGCAGCCAAGATTTGCAAACAGTCCATTCCGCAGATACGCAGTATTTT. The chain recombines TRBV4-3 with TRBJ2-3, with D unresolved. The CDR3 extends over 18 amino acids. The germline gives CDR1 LGHNA, CDR2 YSLEER. V lost 0 bases to trimming and J lost 4 bases, with 20 bases between them.

The chain carries TRBV18 and TRBJ2-1, with 11 bases lining up with TRBD1. CDR3 length: 15 residues. The germline gives CDR1 KGHSH, CDR2 LQKENI. With 1 base clipped from V and 7 bases from J, the junction kept 3 bases outside the gene matches. The CDR3 sequence: CASSPQGQGVNEQFF. In nucleotides, the CDR3 is TGTGCCAGCTCACCACAGGGACAGGGGGTGAATGAGCAGTTCTTC.

The V gene is TRBV5-1, the J gene TRBJ2-5; 10 positions match TRBD2. The trim removed 0 bases at V and 1 base at J, leaving 3 bases unmatched. Germline V gene lookup returns CDR1 SGHRS and CDR2 YFSETQ. The CDR3 length is 16 residues. The CDR3 nucleotides are TGCGCCAGCAGCTTGGAGGCTAGCGGGGGCCAAGAGACCCAGTACTTC. Translated: CASSLEASGGQETQYF.

For this clone: The sample holds other DNA sequences that translate to the same CDR3. The V gene is TRBV18, the J gene TRBJ1-5; TRBD1 might be the D (5 bases). From germline, CDR1 is KGHSH and CDR2 LQKENI. Trimming removed 0 bases at V and 5 bases at J, with 5 bases between. The CDR3 consists of 13 residues. In nucleotides, the CDR3 is TGTGCCAGCTCACCACCGGGGGATCAGCCCCAGCATTTT. Its translation is CASSPPGDQPQHF.

The chain combines TRBV2 with TRBJ2-3; 7 bases line up with TRBD2. CDR1 and CDR2 from the germline V gene are SNHLY and FYNNEI. The junction had 6 bases not matched to a gene; V was cut back by 5 bases and J by 1 base. The CDR3 has 15 amino acids. CDR3 in DNA: TGTGCCAGCAGTAGGACTAGTGGGGGCACAGATACGCAGTATTTT. Amino acid sequence: CASSRTSGGTDTQYF.

The CDR3 reads CASSTDSYYGYTF. The CDR3, as DNA: TGTGCCAGCTCAACGGACAGCTACTATGGCTACACCTTC. The chain links TRBV18 to TRBJ1-2; D is perhaps TRBD1 (6 bases). V was cut by 5 bases and J by 3 bases, with 10 bases left in between. This CDR3 is 13 amino acids long. Germline lookup yields CDR1 KGHSH and CDR2 LQKENI. The full variable domain, in which reference TRBV18 and TRBJ1-2 provide the parts outside the CDR3, is NAGVMQNPRHLVRRRGQEARLRCSPMKGHSHVYWYRQLPEEGLKFMVYLQKENIIDESGMPKERFSAEFPKEGPSILRIQQVVRGDSAAYFCASSTDSYYGYTFGSGTRLTVV.

This clone came up once. The gene calls are TRBV29-1 and TRBJ2-5, with D possibly being TRBD1 (5 bases). The CDR3 extends over 14 amino acids. CDR1 and CDR2 from the germline V gene are SQVTM and ANQGSEA. Trimming left V 4 bases short and J 2 bases short, with 14 bases between. CDR3 sequence (DNA): TGCAGCGTTGCACCACAGGTTTCGCAAGAGACCCAGTACTTC. This translates into CSVAPQVSQETQYF.